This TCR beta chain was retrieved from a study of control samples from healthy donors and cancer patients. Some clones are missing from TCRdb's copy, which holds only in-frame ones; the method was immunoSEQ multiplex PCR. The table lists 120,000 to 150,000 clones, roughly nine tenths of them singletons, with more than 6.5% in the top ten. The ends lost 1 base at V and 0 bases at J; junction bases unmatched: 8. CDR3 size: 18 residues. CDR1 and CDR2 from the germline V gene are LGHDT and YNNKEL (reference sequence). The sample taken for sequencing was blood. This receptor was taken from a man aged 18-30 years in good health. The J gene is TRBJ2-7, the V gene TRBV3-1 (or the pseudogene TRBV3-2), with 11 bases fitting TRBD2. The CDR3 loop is CASSQASSSGGPSYEQYF. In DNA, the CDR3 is TGTGCCAGCAGCCAAGCATCGTCTAGCGGGGGGCCCTCCTACGAGCAGTACTTC.